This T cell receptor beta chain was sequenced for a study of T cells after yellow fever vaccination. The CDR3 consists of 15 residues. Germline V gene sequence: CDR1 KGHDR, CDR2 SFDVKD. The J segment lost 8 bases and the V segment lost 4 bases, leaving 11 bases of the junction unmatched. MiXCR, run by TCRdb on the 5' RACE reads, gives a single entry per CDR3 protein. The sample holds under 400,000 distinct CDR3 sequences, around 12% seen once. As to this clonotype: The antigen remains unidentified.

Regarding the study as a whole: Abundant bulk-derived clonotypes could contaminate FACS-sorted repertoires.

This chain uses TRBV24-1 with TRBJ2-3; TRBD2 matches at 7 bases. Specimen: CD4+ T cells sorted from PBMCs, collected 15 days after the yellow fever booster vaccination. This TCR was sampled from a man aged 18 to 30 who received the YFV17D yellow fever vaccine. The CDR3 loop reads CATSDPWEGGRTQYF. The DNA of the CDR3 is TGTGCCACCAGTGACCCCTGGGAGGGCGGTCGTACGCAGTATTTT.